One sample yielded the 10 T cell receptor beta chains listed below, sequenced in a study of regulatory T cells in long-lasting Graves disease. The authors built TCR beta libraries using iRepertoire HTBI primers and Arm-PCR of CDR3 regions. Each CDR3 protein gets one entry after TCRdb re-called the multiplex PCR reads with MiXCR. The sample contains around 470,000 distinct CDR3 sequences, about 14% of which appear only once. Indicated time point: newly diagnosed GD, antithyroid drugs for less than 3 months. Researchers made the TCR library from RNA that was extracted from PBMCs. These same data were also listed under a study on T cells in Graves' hyperthyroidism and ophthalmopathy.

The material was peripheral blood mononuclear cells (PBMCs), obtained at new diagnosis, from a patient treated with antithyroid drugs. These receptors all stem from a woman aged 50 to 60 with Graves disease.

The rearrangement joins TRBV9 to TRBJ2-4; TRBD2 is a possible D gene (6 bases). This CDR3 is built from 15 residues. Germline CDR1 SGDLS, CDR2 YYNGEE. V lost 10 bases and J lost 0, with 17 bases in between. The CDR3 loop reads CAGGTGERAKNIQYF. The CDR3 DNA reads TGTGCCGGGGGGACGGGGGAGAGAGCCAAAAACATTCAGTACTTC.

This sequence joins TRBV28 and TRBJ1-6; possible D gene TRBD1, 6 bases. The germline V gene has CDR1 MDHEN and CDR2 SYDVKM. The CDR3 is made up of 14 amino acids. Trimming took 2 bases from V and 8 from J, leaving 10 bases between them. The CDR3 loop is CASSLIGQHSPLHF. CDR3 coding DNA: TGTGCCAGCAGTTTAATTGGACAGCATTCACCCCTCCACTTT.

This clonotype was detected only once. This chain uses TRBV25-1 with TRBJ1-1, with D perhaps TRBD1 (5 bases). The CDR3 length is 13 residues. Germline assignment: CDR1 MGHDK and CDR2 SYGVNS. V was shortened by 1 base and J by 8 bases, with 11 bases between the two germline ends. This CDR3 is CASSELGDKEAFF. Here the CDR3 DNA reads TGTGCCAGCAGTGAATTGGGGGATAAGGAAGCTTTCTTT.

This clonotype was counted ten times or more. The V call is TRBV5-1, the J call TRBJ1-2, with D possibly TRBD1 on 6 matching bases. Germline V gene lookup returns CDR1 SGHRS and CDR2 YFSETQ. The V end was cut by 4 bases, the J end by 4 bases, with 17 bases between. This CDR3 spans 15 amino acids. The CDR3 nucleotides read TGCGCCAGCAGCATCGGACAGACCCAGGTCTATGGCTACACCTTC. Its translation is CASSIGQTQVYGYTF. Together with reference TRBV5-1 and TRBJ1-2, the CDR3 gives the full variable domain: KAGVTQTPRYLIKTRGQQVTLSCSPISGHRSVSWYQQTPGQGLQFLFEYFSETQRNKGNFPGRFSGRQFSNSRSEMNVSTLELGDSALYLCASSIGQTQVYGYTFGSGTRLTVV.

There are many counts of this clonotype. The chain joins TRBV5-1 to TRBJ2-5, with no clear D. Germline V gives CDR1 SGHRS, CDR2 YFSETQ. This CDR3 is 13 amino acids long. V lost 0 bases and J lost 4, with 7 bases in between. For the CDR3, the DNA is TGCGCCAGCAGCTTGGGTCGTCTAGAGACCCAGTACTTC. Translation: CASSLGRLETQYF.

Only a few counts were recorded for this clonotype. The V and J genes are TRBV7-9 and TRBJ2-1, with 10 bases aligning to TRBD2. Germline V gene lookup returns CDR1 SEHNR and CDR2 FQNEAQ (reference sequence). The CDR3 spans 17 residues. V gave up 5 bases and J gave up 4 bases; unmatched junction bases: 11. In DNA form, the CDR3 reads TGTGCCAGCAGCATCACGACTCTAGCGGGAGTATACAATGAGCAGTTCTTC. Encoded protein: CASSITTLAGVYNEQFF.

This clonotype was recorded many times. V and J are TRBV18 and TRBJ1-1; 7 bases match TRBD1. The CDR3 has 14 amino acids. V lost 2 bases to trimming and J lost 7 bases; unmatched junction nucleotides: 7. Looked up from germline, CDR1 is KGHSH and CDR2 is LQKENI. The CDR3 bases are TGTGCCAGCTCACCAATCGCAGGGGACAGTGAAGCTTTCTTT. Amino acids: CASSPIAGDSEAFF.

This clonotype was counted a few times. V usage is TRBV28 and J usage is TRBJ1-2, with D uncertain. Per the germline V gene, CDR1 is MDHEN and CDR2 is SYDVKM. Trimming took 3 bases from V and 5 from J, leaving 13 bases between them. The CDR3 is made up of 14 amino acids. The CDR3 region is CASSLLTNGYGYTF. As DNA, the CDR3 is TGTGCCAGCAGTTTGCTGACAAATGGGTATGGCTACACCTTC.

This clonotype showed up just a few times. The V call is TRBV5-8, the J call TRBJ2-3; possible D gene TRBD2, 6 bases. V lost 5 bases, J lost 8 bases, and 21 bases lay in between. From germline, CDR1 is SGHTS and CDR2 YDEGEE. The CDR3 loop spans 15 amino acids. CDR3 loop: CASRGTFPEGRTQYF. The CDR3 DNA reads TGTGCCAGCAGGGGGACTTTCCCCGAAGGGCGTACGCAGTATTTT.

This clonotype was recorded at least ten times. V gene TRBV2 combines with J gene TRBJ2-5; TRBD2 aligns across 11 bases. This CDR3 spans 13 amino acids. The trim removed 7 bases at V and 3 bases at J, leaving 1 base unmatched. Germline V gene lookup returns CDR1 SNHLY and CDR2 FYNNEI. CDR3: CASKLAGEETQYF. For the CDR3, the DNA is TGTGCCAGCAAACTAGCGGGAGAAGAGACCCAGTACTTC.